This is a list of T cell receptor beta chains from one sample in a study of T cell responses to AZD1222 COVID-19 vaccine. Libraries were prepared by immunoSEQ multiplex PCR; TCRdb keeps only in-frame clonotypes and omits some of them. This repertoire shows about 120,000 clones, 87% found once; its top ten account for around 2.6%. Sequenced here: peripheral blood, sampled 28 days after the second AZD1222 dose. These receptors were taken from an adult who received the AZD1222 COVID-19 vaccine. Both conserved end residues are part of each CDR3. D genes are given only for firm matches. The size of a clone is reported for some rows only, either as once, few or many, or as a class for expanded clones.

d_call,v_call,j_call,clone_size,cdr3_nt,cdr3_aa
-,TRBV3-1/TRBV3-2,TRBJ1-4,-,TGTGCCAGCAGCCAAGAGGTAACACTTCGGGAGGGGGAACTGTTTTTT,CASSQEVTLREGELFF
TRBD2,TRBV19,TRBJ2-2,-,TGTGCCAGTAGTATAGATCAAGGGACTAGAGGATCCGGGGAGCTGTTTTTT,CASSIDQGTRGSGELFF
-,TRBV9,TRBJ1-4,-,TGTGCCAGCAGCTTCAGGAGTGCAACTAATGAAAAACTGTTTTTT,CASSFRSATNEKLFF
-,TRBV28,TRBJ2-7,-,TGTGCCAGCATGTCCGGGGAAACCTACGAGCAGTACTTC,CASMSGETYEQYF
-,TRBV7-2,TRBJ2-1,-,TGTGCCAGCAGCTTAGTCAGGGGCAATGAGCAGTTCTTC,CASSLVRGNEQFF
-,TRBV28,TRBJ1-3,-,TGTGCCAGCAGTCTAAGGGGGACGGGTGGAAACACCATATATTTT,CASSLRGTGGNTIYF
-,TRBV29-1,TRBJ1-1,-,TGCAGCGTCCGGTTTCCGATCCACGCTGAAGCTTTCTTT,CSVRFPIHAEAFF
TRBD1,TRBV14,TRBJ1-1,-,TGTGCCAACCAAGTCAGGGGGCATGCTGAAGCTTTCTTT,CANQVRGHAEAFF
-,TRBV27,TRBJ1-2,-,TGTGCCAGCAGTTTAAATTGGGAGGGCTATGGCTACACCTTC,CASSLNWEGYGYTF
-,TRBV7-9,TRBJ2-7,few,TGTGCCAGCAGCTTAGGGGATTTCGGGCCTCAGTACTTC,CASSLGDFGPQYF
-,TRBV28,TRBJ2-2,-,TGTGCCAGCAAGGCAAACACCGGGGAGCTGTTTTTT,CASKANTGELFF
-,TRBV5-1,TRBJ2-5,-,TGCGCCAGCAGCGTGGGCGGGGTCCTTTCTGAGACCCAGTACTTC,CASSVGGVLSETQYF
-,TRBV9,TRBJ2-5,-,TGTGCCAGCAGCGTAGCTGTAGGGGGGGAGACCCAGTACTTC,CASSVAVGGETQYF
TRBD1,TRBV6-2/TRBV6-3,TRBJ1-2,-,TGTGCCAGCAGTTACTCGACCCTGGACAGGGGATTTAGCTACACCTTC,CASSYSTLDRGFSYTF
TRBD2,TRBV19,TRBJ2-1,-,TGTGCCAGTATAGATAGCGGGGGTGCAACCCCCTTTTACAATGAGCAGTTCTTC,CASIDSGGATPFYNEQFF
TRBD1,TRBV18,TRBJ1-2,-,TGTGCCAGCTCAGATCAGGGGGCTACGGGATATGGCTACACCTTC,CASSDQGATGYGYTF
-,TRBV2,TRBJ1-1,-,TGTGCCAGCAGTGAGTTTCAGACAGGAACTGAAGCTTTCTTT,CASSEFQTGTEAFF
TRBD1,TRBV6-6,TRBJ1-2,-,TGTGCCAGCAGCCAGGGACAGGGATATGGCTACACCTTC,CASSQGQGYGYTF
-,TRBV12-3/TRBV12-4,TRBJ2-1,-,TGTGCCAGCACCCGCGGGTACAATGAGCAGTTCTTC,CASTRGYNEQFF
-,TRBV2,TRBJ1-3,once,TGTGCCAGCAGTGAAGTGGCACAGTTAGGAAACACCATATATTTT,CASSEVAQLGNTIYF
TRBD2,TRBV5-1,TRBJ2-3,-,TGCGCCAGCAGCCATAGACTAGCGGCAAGCACAGATACGCAGTATTTT,CASSHRLAASTDTQYF
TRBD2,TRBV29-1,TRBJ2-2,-,TGCAGCGTTTTACGGGGGGGAGACACCGGGGAGCTGTTTTTT,CSVLRGGDTGELFF
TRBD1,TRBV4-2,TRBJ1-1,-,TGTGCCAGCAGCCAAGATAATATTCGGGAGGGGGCGCACACTGAAGCTTTCTTT,CASSQDNIREGAHTEAFF
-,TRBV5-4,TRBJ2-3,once,TGTGCCAGCAGCTTGCGGGGGGCGGAAGATACGCAGTATTTT,CASSLRGAEDTQYF
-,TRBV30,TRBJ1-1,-,TGTGCCTGGACTCGGAGCGGGAACACTGAAGCTTTCTTT,CAWTRSGNTEAFF
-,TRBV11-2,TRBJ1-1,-,TGTGCCAGCAGCTTCTACAGGGAGGCTGAAGCTTTCTTT,CASSFYREAEAFF
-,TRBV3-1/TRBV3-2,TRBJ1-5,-,TGTGCCAGCAGCCACAGGGGTAGCAATCAGCCCCAGCATTTT,CASSHRGSNQPQHF
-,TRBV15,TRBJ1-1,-,TGTGCCACCAGCAGAGATCCGAACACTGAAGCTTTCTTT,CATSRDPNTEAFF
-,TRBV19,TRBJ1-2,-,TGTGCCAGTTCCGACCCCGGAACGGTCTATGGCTACACCTTC,CASSDPGTVYGYTF
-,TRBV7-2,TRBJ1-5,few,TGTGCCAGCAGCGCGCAAAGCAATCAGCCCCAGCATTTT,CASSAQSNQPQHF
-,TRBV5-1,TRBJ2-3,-,TGCGCCAGCAGCTTGGAGGGCACGGCAGACACAGATACGCAGTATTTT,CASSLEGTADTDTQYF
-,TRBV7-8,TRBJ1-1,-,TGTGCCAGCAGCTTCCTGGCGAACACTGAAGCTTTCTTT,CASSFLANTEAFF
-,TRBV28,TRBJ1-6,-,TGTGCCAGCAGGACCGACCTGGGGCCCATCCCAATTTTCTCACCCCTCCACTTT,CASRTDLGPIPIFSPLHF
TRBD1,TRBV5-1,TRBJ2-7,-,TGCGCCAGCAGCCCGGACAGGTTGCCAGGCGAGCAGTACTTC,CASSPDRLPGEQYF
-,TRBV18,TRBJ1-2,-,TGTGCCAGCTCACCATCCACCTACTATGGCTACACCTTC,CASSPSTYYGYTF
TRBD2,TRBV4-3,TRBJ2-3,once,TGCGCCAGCAGCCAAGCGCGGGGGGGCAGGGATACGCAGTATTTT,CASSQARGGRDTQYF
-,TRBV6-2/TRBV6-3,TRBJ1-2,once,TGTGCCAGCAGTCGACAAATCAGAGCTAACTATGGCTACACCTTC,CASSRQIRANYGYTF
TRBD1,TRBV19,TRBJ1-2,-,TGTGCCAGTCCCGGGACAGGGATCGGCTACACCTTC,CASPGTGIGYTF
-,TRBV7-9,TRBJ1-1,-,TGTGCCAGCAGCTTTCCAGGGAACACTGAAGCTTTCTTT,CASSFPGNTEAFF
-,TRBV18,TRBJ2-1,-,TGTGCCAGCTCATTAAACTCCTACAATGAGCAGTTCTTC,CASSLNSYNEQFF
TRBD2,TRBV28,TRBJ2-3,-,TGTGCCAGCAGTTTAGAAGCCAGCGGGGCCGCCATCACAGATACGCAGTATTTT,CASSLEASGAAITDTQYF
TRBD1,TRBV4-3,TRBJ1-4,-,TGCGCCAGCAGCCAGGCAGGGGGCGCAAGGGAAAAACTGTTTTTT,CASSQAGGAREKLFF
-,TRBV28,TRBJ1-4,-,TGTGCCGGCTCCAGCTGGGGGCAGCTTAATGAAAAACTGTTTTTT,CAGSSWGQLNEKLFF
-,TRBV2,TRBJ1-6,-,TGTGCCAGCAGTGCCAGGAAGGCCCTCCACTTT,CASSARKALHF
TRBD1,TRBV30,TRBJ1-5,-,TGTGCCTGGAACAGGGGGATCAATCAGCCCCAGCATTTT,CAWNRGINQPQHF
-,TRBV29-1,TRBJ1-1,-,TGCAGCGTTGGTCCGGCGAACACTGAAGCTTTCTTT,CSVGPANTEAFF
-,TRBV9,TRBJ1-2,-,TGTGCCAGCAGCGGACTGGTCCTTCAAAATAGCTACACCTTC,CASSGLVLQNSYTF
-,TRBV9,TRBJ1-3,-,TGTGCCAGCGGACGTCAACAGAGCTCTGGAAACACCATATATTTT,CASGRQQSSGNTIYF
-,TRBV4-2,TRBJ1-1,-,TGTGCCAGCAGCCAAGACCCATCGGACACTGAAGCTTTCTTT,CASSQDPSDTEAFF
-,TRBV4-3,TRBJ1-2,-,TGCGCCAGCAGCCAGGGCGCAGGCACTGGCTACACCTTC,CASSQGAGTGYTF
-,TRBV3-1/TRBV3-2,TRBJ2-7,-,TGTGCCAGCAGCCAAGATAGGGCCCGGAGCGCCTACGAGCAGTACTTC,CASSQDRARSAYEQYF
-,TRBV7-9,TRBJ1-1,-,TGTGCCAGCAGCCCGCCAGGGGCGGTGAACACTGAAGCTTTCTTT,CASSPPGAVNTEAFF
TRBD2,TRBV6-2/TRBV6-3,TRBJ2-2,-,TGTGCCAGCAGTCGGACTAGCGGCACCGGGGAGCTGTTTTTT,CASSRTSGTGELFF
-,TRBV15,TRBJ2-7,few,TGTGCCACTGCGCGATGGGGGACCTACGAGCAGTACTTC,CATARWGTYEQYF
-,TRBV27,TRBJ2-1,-,TGTGCCACCCAACCCACAGTCCCCTCCTACAATGAGCAGTTCTTC,CATQPTVPSYNEQFF
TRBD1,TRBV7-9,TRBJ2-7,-,TGTGCCAGCAGCCCTAGAGGCGCAGACAGGGGCTACGAGCAGTACTTC,CASSPRGADRGYEQYF
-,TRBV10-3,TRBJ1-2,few,TGTGCCATCAGTGAGTCCCCCACCGCCTATGGCTACACCTTC,CAISESPTAYGYTF
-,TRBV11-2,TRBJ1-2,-,TGTGCCAGCAGCTTGGGCCTAGCCGTGGGCTATGGCTACACCTTC,CASSLGLAVGYGYTF
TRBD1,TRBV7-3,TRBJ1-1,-,TGTGCCAGCAGCTCCGGACAGGGGAAAGCTTTCTTT,CASSSGQGKAFF
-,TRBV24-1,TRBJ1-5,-,TGTGCCACCCGGGACGGCAGCAATCAGCCCCAGCATTTT,CATRDGSNQPQHF